A single sample gave rise to the 29 T cell receptor beta chains below, sequenced in a study of response to subunit inactivated influenza vaccine. MiXCR, run by TCRdb on the RT-PCR reads, gives a single entry per CDR3 protein. Of around 500,000 distinct CDR3 sequences detected, approximately 11% appear once; the ten largest clones hold approximately 12%. Material: PBMCs from blood, obtained roughly 46 days after vaccination. These receptors all come from a man aged 45 to 65 who received an inactivated influenza vaccine.

This clonotype was counted many times. The chain employs TRBV7-2 and TRBJ2-1; 8 positions match TRBD2. The V segment lost 1 base and the J segment 10 bases; nucleotides outside the gene matches: 6. The CDR3 covers 14 residues. CDR1 is SGHTA, CDR2 FQGNSA, per germline. The CDR3, as DNA: TGTGCCAGCAGCTTAGTGGGACTAGTCCTAGAGCAGTTCTTC. Translation: CASSLVGLVLEQFF.

This clonotype has at least ten counts. J is TRBJ2-1 and V is TRBV12-3 or TRBV12-4, with a possible D match to TRBD1 (6 bases). The CDR3 runs to 15 residues. Trimming pared 7 bases from V and 4 bases from J, leaving 17 bases between. The CDR3 region has the DNA TGTGCCAGCACCCTAACAGGGTTAGCATACAATGAGCAGTTCTTC. Protein: CASTLTGLAYNEQFF.

This clonotype occurred many times. A junction boundary mismatches the germline segment, possibly from a read error. The chain is built from TRBV6-2 or TRBV6-3 and TRBJ1-2; D not certain. CDR1 and CDR2 from the germline V gene are MNHEY and SVGEGT. The CDR3 extends over 11 amino acids. The CDR3 sequence is CASSNARISAF. DNA for the CDR3: TGTGCCAGCAGCAACGCGAGGATCTCGGCCTTC.

The chain joins TRBV7-9 to TRBJ2-5; TRBD1 matches 7 bases. Germline V gene lookup returns CDR1 SEHNR and CDR2 FQNEAQ (reference sequence). The CDR3 length is 14 residues. The V and J ends lost 1 base and 5 bases, in that order; junction bases with no gene match: 4. CDR3 residues: CASSLVTGRETQYF. CDR3 sequence (DNA): TGTGCCAGCAGCTTAGTGACAGGGCGGGAGACCCAGTACTTC.

This clonotype was picked up many times. J is TRBJ2-5 and V is TRBV6-1, with no clear D. Germline V CDR1 and CDR2: MNHNS, SASEGT. Trimming took off 6 bases at V and 5 bases at J, with 4 bases between the two ends. The CDR3 loop spans 10 amino acids. CDR3 sequence reads: CASRLETQYF. The CDR3 bases are TGTGCCAGCAGGCTGGAGACCCAGTACTTC.

This clonotype was detected a few times. The chain links TRBV10-3 to TRBJ2-1; TRBD2 matches at 14 bases. The CDR3 length is 17 residues. The V gene's germline CDR1 is ENHRY and CDR2 SYGVKD. Unmatched junction bases numbered 8, after V lost 10 bases and J lost 0 bases. The CDR3 is CATMGLAGVSSYNEQFF. CDR3 bases: TGTGCCACAATGGGACTAGCGGGAGTAAGCTCCTACAATGAGCAGTTCTTC.

The V call is TRBV20-1, the J call TRBJ1-5, with D unclear. CDR3 length: 15 amino acids. Germline V gene data show CDR1 as DFQATT and CDR2 as SNEGSKA (reference sequence). V shed 2 bases and J shed 0 bases, with 11 bases lying between them. CDR3 DNA: TGCAGTGCTAGACGTGGGGTGGGTAGCAATCAGCCCCAGCATTTT. This gives the protein CSARRGVGSNQPQHF.

This clonotype was observed a few times. V is TRBV7-6 and J is TRBJ2-1; tentatively, D is TRBD1 (7 bases). CDR1 SGHVS and CDR2 FNYEAQ come from the germline V gene. The CDR3 covers 12 residues. V was trimmed by 5 bases and J by 9 bases, leaving 11 bases between them. The CDR3 sequence is CASSKQGGEQFF. CDR3 sequence (DNA): TGTGCCAGCAGCAAGCAGGGGGGTGAGCAGTTCTTC.

In its sample, this clonotype was seen many times. The genes are TRBV7-9 and TRBJ2-1; D may be TRBD1 or TRBD2 (5 bases each). This CDR3 is built from 13 residues. V lost 4 bases to trimming and J lost 8 bases, with 12 bases between them. Germline CDR1 reads SEHNR; CDR2 reads FQNEAQ (reference sequence). The CDR3 DNA follows: TGTGCCAGCAGCTCGGGACCACTCGATGAGCAGTTCTTC. It encodes CASSSGPLDEQFF.

This clonotype occurred a few times. Germline and junction disagree at one end, which may indicate a read error. The J gene is TRBJ1-1, the V gene TRBV4-3; D remains unclear. The germline gives CDR1 LGHNA, CDR2 YSLEER. This CDR3 contains 15 residues. For the CDR3, the DNA is TGCGCCAGCAGCCAAGAGTTCTCGCCGAACGCTGAAGCTTTCTTT. Amino acid sequence: CASSQEFSPNAEAFF.

This rearrangement joins TRBV12-3 or TRBV12-4 to TRBJ2-2, with TRBD2 matching over 8 bases. With 7 bases clipped from V and 0 bases from J, the junction kept 10 bases outside the gene matches. The CDR3 is 17 residues long. CDR3 nucleotides: TGTGCCAGCACGGGGTGGGATAGCGGGGCGAACACCGGGGAGCTGTTTTTT. It codes for CASTGWDSGANTGELFF.

This clonotype turned up a few times. The chain carries TRBV20-1 and TRBJ1-4; 7 positions match TRBD1. The germline gives CDR1 DFQATT, CDR2 SNEGSKA (reference sequence). The CDR3 length is 15 residues. V shed 6 bases, J shed 0 bases, and the junction held 7 bases outside the gene matches. Here the CDR3 DNA reads TGCAGTGCCAGGGCTACAGGGGCAACTAATGAAAAACTGTTTTTT. It is translated as CSARATGATNEKLFF.

A word on this clonotype: A much larger clone differs by one base, so this may be a read error. The rearrangement uses TRBV20-1 and TRBJ2-3; a possible D gene is TRBD2 (5 bases). The CDR3 runs to 15 residues. CDR1 is DFQATT and CDR2 is SNEGSKA in the germline V gene (reference sequence). The CDR3 DNA reads TGCAATGCTAGAGATCAGAGGAGCGGTACAGATACGCAGTATTTT. It specifies CNARDQRSGTDTQYF.

This clonotype has just a few counts. This chain uses TRBV5-6 with TRBJ2-7, with D uncertain. The CDR3 extends over 14 amino acids. Germline-derived CDR1 and CDR2 are SGHDT and YYEEEE. Trimming took 2 bases from V and 4 from J, leaving 13 bases between them. In nucleotides, the CDR3 is TGTGCCAGCAGCTTAGTCCAGAGTCCTTACGAGCAGTACTTC. Translated: CASSLVQSPYEQYF.

This clonotype was seen a few times. The gene calls are TRBV18 and TRBJ2-7; D remains unclear. Looked up from germline, CDR1 is KGHSH and CDR2 is LQKENI. V was cut by 6 bases and J by 3 bases, with 12 bases left in between. The CDR3 length is 13 residues. CDR3 residues: CASSPSPFYEQYF. The CDR3, as DNA: TGTGCCAGCTCCCCCAGCCCATTCTACGAGCAGTACTTC.

This clonotype was seen more than once but under ten times. Relative to the germline gene, one junction end is altered; a read error may explain this. The rearrangement uses TRBV7-7 and TRBJ2-5, with 9 nucleotides matching TRBD1. Germline CDR1 is SSHAT and CDR2 is FNYEAQ (reference sequence). The CDR3 covers 14 residues. CDR3 amino acids: CASSLTGGKETQYF. CDR3 in DNA: TGTGCTAGCAGCTTGACAGGGGGTAAAGAGACCCAGTACTTC.

The chain links TRBV5-1 to TRBJ2-3; no clear D gene. V was shortened by 8 bases and J by 2 bases, with 18 bases between the two germline ends. This CDR3 is built from 15 residues. Germline V lookup: CDR1 SGHRS, CDR2 YFSETQ. The CDR3 bases are TGCGCCAGTAGACGACGGCCAGATCCCACAGATACGCAGTATTTT. Translation gives CASRRRPDPTDTQYF.

Only a few counts were recorded for this clonotype. The CDR3 protein is CASLSVGGALHNEQFF. The CDR3 nucleotides are TGTGCCAGCCTATCAGTGGGGGGTGCCTTACACAATGAGCAGTTCTTC. V and J are TRBV6-2 or TRBV6-3 and TRBJ2-1, with a weak D call TRBD2 (6 bases). V was cut by 8 bases and J by 5 bases, with 22 bases left in between. The CDR3 sequence is 16 residues long. Germline CDR1 MNHEY, CDR2 SVGEGT.

This clonotype was counted many times. The V and J genes are TRBV6-5 and TRBJ2-2; the D gene is possibly TRBD2 (6 bases). Germline CDR1 is MNHEY and CDR2 is SVGAGI. V dropped 4 bases and J dropped 5 bases, with 17 bases sitting between them. The CDR3 extends over 16 amino acids. This chain's CDR3 is CASSFGRGVGTGELFF. The CDR3 bases are TGTGCCAGCAGTTTCGGACGCGGGGTGGGGACCGGGGAGCTGTTTTTT.

The chain uses TRBV7-6 and TRBJ2-5; D ambiguous. CDR1 and CDR2 from the germline V gene are SGHVS and FNYEAQ. The CDR3 sequence is 14 residues long. V was shortened by 0 bases and J by 2 bases, with 7 bases between the two germline ends. The DNA of the CDR3 is TGTGCCAGCAGCTTAGCGGGTATGCAAGAGACCCAGTACTTC. Amino acid sequence: CASSLAGMQETQYF. The full variable domain, completed using reference TRBV7-6 and TRBJ2-5, is GAGVSQSPRYKVTKRGQDVALRCDPISGHVSLYWYRQALGQGPEFLTYFNYEAQQDKSGLPNDRFSAERPEGSISTLTIQRTEQRDSAMYRCASSLAGMQETQYFGPGTRLLVL.

This clonotype showed up just a few times. The chain couples TRBV7-2 to TRBJ2-5, with 13 bases fitting TRBD2. The V segment lost 6 bases and the J segment 9 bases; nucleotides outside the gene matches: 4. CDR1 and CDR2 from the germline V gene are SGHTA and FQGNSA. The CDR3 contains 13 residues. The CDR3 DNA reads TGTGCCAGCAGAGGACTAGCGGGGGATCCCCAGTACTTC. Amino acid sequence: CASRGLAGDPQYF.

This chain links TRBV7-6 with TRBJ2-7; 7 nucleotides match TRBD1. Per germline, CDR1 SGHVS and CDR2 FNYEAQ. V trimming: 0 bases; J trimming: 5 bases; junction bases outside the gene matches: 13. This CDR3 spans 17 amino acids. CDR3: CASSLALVWTGTDEQYF. The DNA of the CDR3 is TGTGCCAGCAGCTTAGCGCTGGTCTGGACAGGTACGGACGAGCAGTACTTC.

This clonotype has only a few counts. The chain combines TRBV20-1 with TRBJ1-1, with 9 bases identical to TRBD1. This CDR3 region has 12 residues. Trimming removed 3 bases from V and 6 bases from J; junction bases left unmatched: 2. Germline values: CDR1 DFQATT, CDR2 SNEGSKA (reference sequence). Here the CDR3 reads CSARGQGPEAFF. DNA for the CDR3: TGCAGTGCTAGGGGACAGGGCCCTGAAGCTTTCTTT.

This clonotype was seen at least ten times. This sequence joins TRBV27 and TRBJ2-1; D is undetermined. This CDR3 region has 12 residues. The V gene lost 6 bases and the J gene lost 6 bases, with 9 bases spanning the gap. Germline CDR1 is MNHEY and CDR2 is SMNVEV (reference sequence). CDR3 sequence: CASRRTSNEQFF. The CDR3 bases are TGTGCCAGCAGACGTACAAGCAATGAGCAGTTCTTC.

The chain is built from TRBV9 and TRBJ2-3, with D possibly being TRBD1 (6 bases). CDR3 length equals 16 residues. Trimming cost V 2 bases and J 5 bases, with 18 bases left between them. In germline, CDR1 is SGDLS, CDR2 YYNGEE. DNA for the CDR3: TGTGCCAGCAGCGTTTTGTACAGGGAGAAGGGAGATACGCAGTATTTT. It translates to CASSVLYREKGDTQYF. Combining the CDR3 with reference TRBV9 and TRBJ2-3 gives the whole variable domain DSGVTQTPKHLITATGQRVTLRCSPRSGDLSVYWYQQSLDQGLQFLIQYYNGEERAKGNILERFSAQQFPDLHSELNLSSLELGDSALYFCASSVLYREKGDTQYFGPGTRLTVL.

This clonotype was counted between two and nine times. The chain is built from TRBV4-3 and TRBJ2-3, with D uncertain. CDR3 length: 15 residues. Trimming removed 0 bases from V and 1 base from J, with 8 bases in between. The germline V gene encodes CDR1 LGHNA and CDR2 YSLEER. The CDR3: CASSQDPGGTDTQYF. CDR3 DNA sequence: TGCGCCAGCAGCCAAGATCCCGGCGGCACAGATACGCAGTATTTT.

This clonotype was counted between two and nine times. In DNA, the CDR3 is TGTGCCAGCAGCCCCCGGGGTCGGGACTACACTGAAGCTTTCTTT. This gives the protein CASSPRGRDYTEAFF. The rearrangement joins TRBV5-5 to TRBJ1-1, with D perhaps TRBD1 (5 bases). Germline-derived CDR1 and CDR2 are SGHKS and YYEKEE (reference sequence). The CDR3 is made up of 15 amino acids. V gave up 4 bases and J gave up 3 bases, with 16 bases separating them. The entire variable domain, with the rest obtained from reference TRBV5-5 and TRBJ1-1, is as follows: DAGVTQSPTHLIKTRGQQVTLRCSPISGHKSVSWYQQVLGQGPQFIFQYYEKEERGRGNFPDRFSARQFPNYSSELNVNALLLGDSALYLCASSPRGRDYTEAFFGQGTRLTVV.

This clonotype was picked up many times. The V gene is TRBV4-1, the J gene TRBJ2-1; TRBD1 matches at 11 bases. This CDR3 has 16 amino acids. The ends lost 2 bases at V and 7 bases at J; junction bases unmatched: 7. CDR1 is MGHRA, CDR2 YSYEKL, per germline. The CDR3 DNA is TGCGCCAGCAGCCAATCCGGACAGGGGGCGGCGAATGAGCAGTTCTTC. It codes for CASSQSGQGAANEQFF.

The V call is TRBV6-1, the J call TRBJ2-7; 9 positions match TRBD1. The CDR3 has 17 residues. J was trimmed by 1 base and V by 4 bases; bases with no gene match: 11. Per germline, CDR1 MNHNS and CDR2 SASEGT. The CDR3 protein is CASSGNWGTGRSYEQYF. CDR3 DNA sequence: TGTGCCAGCAGTGGCAATTGGGGGACAGGGAGATCCTACGAGCAGTACTTC.